This TCR beta chain derives from a study of siplizumab effects on memory and regulatory T cells. Here immunoSEQ multiplex PCR was the method, and the copy in TCRdb shows in-frame clones only, minus some. Of roughly 100,000 clones listed, approximately 90% were seen once; the top ten hold about 1.1%. The V and J ends lost 5 bases and 6 bases respectively, with 13 bases between them. Germline lookup yields CDR1 SGHTA and CDR2 FQGNSA. This CDR3 has 14 amino acids. This sequence was found in a human donor in good health. The chain recombines TRBV7-2 with TRBJ2-2; no definite D call. The sample taken for sequencing was CD4+ T cells sorted from blood. The CDR3 region is CASSNLGQSGELFF. Written as DNA, the CDR3 is TGTGCCAGCAGCAACCTCGGCCAGTCCGGGGAGCTGTTTTTT.